The present TCR beta chain was sequenced within a study of identical twins. Whole-study findings and limits: Alpha sequences that were out-of-frame and twin-shared showed an excess of low generation probability. Cord blood beta clonotypes that were abundant carried fewer insertions, and memory repertoires showed no such trend.

MiXCR, applied by TCRdb to the 5' RACE reads, yields one record per CDR3 protein. The sample carries 750,000 to 950,000 distinct CDR3 sequences, about 12% recorded once. Many counts were recorded for this clonotype. Its antigen remains unknown. These records were also assigned to another study, of yellow fever vaccine responses in identical twins. As reported in that work: Reportedly, twins' vaccine T cell responses looked partly convergent and partly personalized.

Sequenced input: PBMCs. The receptor was derived from a woman between 18 and 29 years old in good health.

The CDR3 protein is CASSLTGFPDTQYF. CDR3 DNA: TGTGCCAGCAGTTTAACAGGGTTTCCAGATACGCAGTATTTT. The genes are TRBV27 and TRBJ2-3; D is possibly TRBD1 (6 bases). V lost 2 bases and J 4 bases, leaving 10 bases between the germline ends. The CDR3 length is 14 residues. Germline CDR1 and CDR2: MNHEY and SMNVEV (reference sequence).